Included here is one T cell receptor beta chain sequence, with context. Its antigen is still unknown. These data are taken from a study of shared clonotypes between healthy human individuals. Study-wide results and caveats: Incomplete sequencing of sorted subsets was indicated by rarefaction despite large depth.

Profiled with immunoSEQ multiplex PCR; TCRdb holds only in-frame clones, not every one. The sample has 950,000 to 1,100,000 clones, about 70% seen once. The V and J ends lost 5 bases and 5 bases, in that order; junction bases with no gene match: 5. CDR1 and CDR2 (germline): MNHEY, SVGAGI. The CDR3 runs 14 residues. The chain carries TRBV6-5 and TRBJ2-2, with TRBD1 matching 7 bases. The sequence came from a man between 18 and 29 years old in good health. What was sequenced was memory CD4+ T cells sorted from blood. Stated subset: CD45RA-negative fraction. The CDR3 here is CASSPRGSTGELFF. Written as DNA, the CDR3 is TGTGCCAGCAGTCCCAGGGGGAGTACCGGGGAGCTGTTTTTT.